This TCR beta chain was obtained from a study of T cell responses to AZD1222 COVID-19 vaccine. Study results and caveats: Targeting of unmutated variant regions was reportedly seen in nearly half of spike-specific TCRs.

The assay was immunoSEQ multiplex PCR, and TCRdb's table has in-frame clones only and misses some. The sample consists of approximately 60,000 clones, approximately 86% of them appearing once. As concerns this clone: The target antigen is unknown.

The CDR3 covers 14 residues. Germline V gene data show CDR1 as SGHNT and CDR2 as YYREEE (reference sequence). V lost 1 base, J lost 3 bases, and 10 bases lay in between. The source was peripheral blood, collected on day 0 of AZD1222 vaccination. The TCR comes from an adult in good health. This chain joins TRBV5-4 and TRBJ1-2, with D hard to call. The CDR3 here is CASSLKGRYYGYTF. As DNA, the CDR3 is TGTGCCAGCAGCTTGAAGGGTCGCTACTATGGCTACACCTTC.